These 2 T cell receptor beta chains originate from one sample sequenced in a study of neurological immune-mediated disorders. In TCRdb, the 5' RACE reads were re-called with MiXCR into one record per CDR3 protein. The data hold some 45,000 distinct CDR3 sequences, with under 15% observed a single time. Time point described: longitudinal time-point 2. The sequencing sample was made of PBMCs. The receptors were sampled from a male donor with HTLV-1-associated myelopathy (HAM/TSP).

V gene TRBV2 combines with J gene TRBJ1-5; D unresolved. V gave up 6 bases and J gave up 6 bases, with 18 bases separating them. This CDR3 comprises 15 residues. CDR1 is SNHLY and CDR2 is FYNNEI in the germline V gene. The CDR3 DNA is TGTGCCAGCAGGACCGATACCCGGAGAAGTCAGCCCCAGCATTTT. Residues: CASRTDTRRSQPQHF. The entire variable domain, with the rest obtained from reference TRBV2 and TRBJ1-5, is as follows: EPEVTQTPSHQVTQMGQEVILRCVPISNHLYFYWYRQILGQKVEFLVSFYNNEISEKSEIFDDQFSVERPDGSNFTLKIRSTKLEDSAMYFCASRTDTRRSQPQHFGDGTRLSIL.

At least ten counts were recorded for this clonotype. This chain uses TRBV7-2 with TRBJ1-2; D gene ambiguous. From germline, CDR1 is SGHTA and CDR2 FQGNSA. Trimming took 5 bases from V and 2 from J, leaving 9 bases between them. CDR3 size: 13 residues. This CDR3 is CASSPGQNYGYTF. CDR3 nucleotide sequence: TGTGCCAGCAGCCCCGGTCAAAACTATGGCTACACCTTC. Filled out from reference TRBV7-2 and TRBJ1-2, the complete variable domain reads GAGVSQSPSNKVTEKGKDVELRCDPISGHTALYWYRQSLGQGLEFLIYFQGNSAPDKSGLPSDRFSAERTGGSVSTLTIQRTQQEDSAVYLCASSPGQNYGYTFGSGTRLTVV.